Below, 7 T cell receptor beta chains from the same sample are listed, as sequenced in a study of T cell clones after liver transplantation. TCRdb's table, derived via immunoSEQ multiplex PCR, lists solely in-frame clones and lacks some. Among some 120,000 clones listed, 90% were seen once. The sequencing here drew on CD4+ T cells from blood, taken 12 months after liver transplant. The receptors derive from a human patient who received a liver transplant. Some of the T cells may derive from the graft donor.

The chain is built from TRBV10-3 and TRBJ2-7; 13 nucleotides align to TRBD2. Germline CDR1 and CDR2: ENHRY and SYGVKD. This CDR3 comprises 15 residues. V gave up 10 bases and J gave up 0 bases; unmatched junction bases: 6. CDR3 sequence reads: CATGLAGSSSYEQYF. The CDR3 DNA follows: TGTGCCACGGGACTAGCGGGATCCAGCTCCTACGAGCAGTACTTC.

The genes are TRBV14 and TRBJ2-5; 12 nucleotides align to TRBD2. The CDR3 length is 18 residues. The V gene's germline CDR1 is SGHDN and CDR2 FVKESK. V lost 4 bases and J lost 4; bases outside the gene matches: 13. CDR3 protein: CASSPRTLAGGSGETQYF. CDR3 DNA sequence: TGTGCCAGCAGCCCAAGAACACTAGCGGGAGGAAGTGGAGAGACCCAGTACTTC.

The rearrangement joins TRBV5-1 to TRBJ2-1; no reliable D call. The CDR3 has 13 residues. V lost 4 bases to trimming and J lost 4 bases, with 9 bases between them. Per germline, CDR1 SGHRS and CDR2 YFSETQ. In DNA, the CDR3 is TGCGCCAGCAGCGAAAACTCTTACAATGAGCAGTTCTTC. Its translation: CASSENSYNEQFF.

The rearrangement joins TRBV7-8 to TRBJ2-7; 10 bases agree with TRBD2. The V and J ends lost 5 bases and 6 bases, in that order; junction bases with no gene match: 7. Germline V gives CDR1 SGHVS, CDR2 FQNEAQ. The CDR3 length is 14 residues. In nucleotides, the CDR3 is TGTGCCAGCAGCCTCGGGCCTAGCGGGAGCGAGCAGTACTTC. Its translation: CASSLGPSGSEQYF.

The chain employs TRBV4-1 and TRBJ2-7, with D maybe TRBD1 (7 bases). Germline-derived CDR1 and CDR2 are MGHRA and YSYEKL. V lost 1 base, J lost 1 base, and 14 bases lay in between. CDR3 size: 16 residues. CDR3 bases: TGCGCCAGCAGCCAAGCCGCGGGACAGCTATCCTACGAGCAGTACTTC. It specifies CASSQAAGQLSYEQYF.

V is TRBV29-1 and J is TRBJ1-1, with D possibly being TRBD1 (6 bases). In germline, CDR1 is SQVTM, CDR2 ANQGSEA. The length of the CDR3 is 14 residues. V shed 6 bases and J shed 1 base, with 15 bases lying between them. In DNA, the CDR3 is TGCAGCGTACGGACAGCCAACCCGAACACTGAAGCTTTCTTT. Amino acid sequence: CSVRTANPNTEAFF. Looking up the rest from reference TRBV29-1 and TRBJ1-1 gives the full variable domain: SAVISQKPSRDICQRGTSLTIQCQVDSQVTMMFWYRQQPGQSLTLIATANQGSEATYESGFVIDKFPISRPNLTFSTLTVSNMSPEDSSIYLCSVRTANPNTEAFFGQGTRLTVV.

The chain joins TRBV28 to TRBJ1-5; tentative D call: TRBD1 (5 bases). CDR1 and CDR2 (germline): MDHEN, SYDVKM. V lost 4 bases and J lost 5, with 15 bases in between. CDR3 length: 15 amino acids. CDR3 nucleotides: TGTGCCAGCAGTTGGGGGACTGGAGCGGATCAGCCCCAGCATTTT. It encodes CASSWGTGADQPQHF.